The source of this T cell receptor beta chain is a study of T cells in narcolepsy (dated by TCRdb to 2017 to 2018). Looking at the study overall: Patients with narcolepsy type 1 or type 2 (NT1, NT2) and healthy control donors were enrolled in the study. To look for autoreactive T cells in narcolepsy patients that target self-antigens of hypocretin neurons (hypocretin, TRIB2), the study used TCR Vbeta sequencing to follow clonotypes in blood and CSF. What the authors observed across the whole study: Numbers of sequenced blood memory CD4+ clonotypes were comparable, averaging around 40,000 in patients and roughly 32,000 in controls. According to the report, autoreactive clonotypes were detected serially in the blood of the same patients and of different patients, but not in healthy controls. No sequences matching autoreactive T cell clones were present in some of the blood memory CD4+ repertoires from patients and controls. Plots comparing CSF and blood CD4+ T cell clonotypes from the same patient highlighted HCRT-specific and TRIB2-specific autoreactive clonotypes.

Library preparation used the immunoSEQ multiplex PCR assay. TCRdb stores this immuneACCESS table with in-frame sequences only. Part of the clones is absent; in the studies checked, under half of the shortfall reflects unresolved V genes, and no reason is known for the rest. Present in this sample are around 39,000 clones, around 85% of which were seen just once. Clones ranked in the top ten supply around 1.6% of the sample. Trimming leaves V shorter by 4 bases and J shorter by 5 bases, with the junction holding 6 bases beyond the gene matches. CDR1 and CDR2, looked up from the germline V gene, are SGDLS and YYNGEE. There are 15 amino acids in the CDR3, from cysteine to phenylalanine inclusive. Only the CDR3 DNA is retained, 45 bases long and in frame from the first base. For TCR Vbeta sequencing, memory CD4+ T cells were sorted ex vivo from the peripheral blood of narcolepsy patients and healthy controls.

Points on this clone: Its specific antigen is unknown. One base away there is no much larger clone; base qualities are not given.

The chain is encoded by TRBV9 joined to TRBJ1-4; 9 nucleotides in the junction match TRBD1. The sequence was obtained from a human donor with narcolepsy. Material for sequencing was CD45RA- memory CD4+ T cells from PBMCs. Interpreted using the paper, the cell subset or site label stands for: memory T cells sorted ex vivo from peripheral blood. Here is the DNA: TGTGCCAGCAGCCCACCGACAGGGGGGAATGAAAAACTGTTTTTT. Translated, it gives CASSPPTGGNEKLFF. The entire variable domain, with the stretches around the CDR3 drawn from the reference TRBV9 and TRBJ1-4 proteins, is DSGVTQTPKHLITATGQRVTLRCSPRSGDLSVYWYQQSLDQGLQFLIQYYNGEERAKGNILERFSAQQFPDLHSELNLSSLELGDSALYFCASSPPTGGNEKLFFGSGTQLSVL.